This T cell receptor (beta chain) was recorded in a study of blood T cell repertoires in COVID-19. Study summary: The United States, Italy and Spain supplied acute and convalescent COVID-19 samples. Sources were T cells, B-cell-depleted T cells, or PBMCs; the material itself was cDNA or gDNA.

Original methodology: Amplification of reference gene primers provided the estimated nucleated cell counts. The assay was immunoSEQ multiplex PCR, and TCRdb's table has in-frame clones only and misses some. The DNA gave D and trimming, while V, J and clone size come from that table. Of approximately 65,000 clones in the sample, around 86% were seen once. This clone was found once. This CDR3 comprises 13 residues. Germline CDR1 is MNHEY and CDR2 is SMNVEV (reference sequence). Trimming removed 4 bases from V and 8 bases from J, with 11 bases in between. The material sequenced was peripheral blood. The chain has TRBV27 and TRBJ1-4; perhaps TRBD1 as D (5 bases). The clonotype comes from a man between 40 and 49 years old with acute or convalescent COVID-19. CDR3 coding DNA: TGTGCCAGCAGTTCCCTCCGGGGGGAAAAACTGTTTTTT. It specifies CASSSLRGEKLFF.